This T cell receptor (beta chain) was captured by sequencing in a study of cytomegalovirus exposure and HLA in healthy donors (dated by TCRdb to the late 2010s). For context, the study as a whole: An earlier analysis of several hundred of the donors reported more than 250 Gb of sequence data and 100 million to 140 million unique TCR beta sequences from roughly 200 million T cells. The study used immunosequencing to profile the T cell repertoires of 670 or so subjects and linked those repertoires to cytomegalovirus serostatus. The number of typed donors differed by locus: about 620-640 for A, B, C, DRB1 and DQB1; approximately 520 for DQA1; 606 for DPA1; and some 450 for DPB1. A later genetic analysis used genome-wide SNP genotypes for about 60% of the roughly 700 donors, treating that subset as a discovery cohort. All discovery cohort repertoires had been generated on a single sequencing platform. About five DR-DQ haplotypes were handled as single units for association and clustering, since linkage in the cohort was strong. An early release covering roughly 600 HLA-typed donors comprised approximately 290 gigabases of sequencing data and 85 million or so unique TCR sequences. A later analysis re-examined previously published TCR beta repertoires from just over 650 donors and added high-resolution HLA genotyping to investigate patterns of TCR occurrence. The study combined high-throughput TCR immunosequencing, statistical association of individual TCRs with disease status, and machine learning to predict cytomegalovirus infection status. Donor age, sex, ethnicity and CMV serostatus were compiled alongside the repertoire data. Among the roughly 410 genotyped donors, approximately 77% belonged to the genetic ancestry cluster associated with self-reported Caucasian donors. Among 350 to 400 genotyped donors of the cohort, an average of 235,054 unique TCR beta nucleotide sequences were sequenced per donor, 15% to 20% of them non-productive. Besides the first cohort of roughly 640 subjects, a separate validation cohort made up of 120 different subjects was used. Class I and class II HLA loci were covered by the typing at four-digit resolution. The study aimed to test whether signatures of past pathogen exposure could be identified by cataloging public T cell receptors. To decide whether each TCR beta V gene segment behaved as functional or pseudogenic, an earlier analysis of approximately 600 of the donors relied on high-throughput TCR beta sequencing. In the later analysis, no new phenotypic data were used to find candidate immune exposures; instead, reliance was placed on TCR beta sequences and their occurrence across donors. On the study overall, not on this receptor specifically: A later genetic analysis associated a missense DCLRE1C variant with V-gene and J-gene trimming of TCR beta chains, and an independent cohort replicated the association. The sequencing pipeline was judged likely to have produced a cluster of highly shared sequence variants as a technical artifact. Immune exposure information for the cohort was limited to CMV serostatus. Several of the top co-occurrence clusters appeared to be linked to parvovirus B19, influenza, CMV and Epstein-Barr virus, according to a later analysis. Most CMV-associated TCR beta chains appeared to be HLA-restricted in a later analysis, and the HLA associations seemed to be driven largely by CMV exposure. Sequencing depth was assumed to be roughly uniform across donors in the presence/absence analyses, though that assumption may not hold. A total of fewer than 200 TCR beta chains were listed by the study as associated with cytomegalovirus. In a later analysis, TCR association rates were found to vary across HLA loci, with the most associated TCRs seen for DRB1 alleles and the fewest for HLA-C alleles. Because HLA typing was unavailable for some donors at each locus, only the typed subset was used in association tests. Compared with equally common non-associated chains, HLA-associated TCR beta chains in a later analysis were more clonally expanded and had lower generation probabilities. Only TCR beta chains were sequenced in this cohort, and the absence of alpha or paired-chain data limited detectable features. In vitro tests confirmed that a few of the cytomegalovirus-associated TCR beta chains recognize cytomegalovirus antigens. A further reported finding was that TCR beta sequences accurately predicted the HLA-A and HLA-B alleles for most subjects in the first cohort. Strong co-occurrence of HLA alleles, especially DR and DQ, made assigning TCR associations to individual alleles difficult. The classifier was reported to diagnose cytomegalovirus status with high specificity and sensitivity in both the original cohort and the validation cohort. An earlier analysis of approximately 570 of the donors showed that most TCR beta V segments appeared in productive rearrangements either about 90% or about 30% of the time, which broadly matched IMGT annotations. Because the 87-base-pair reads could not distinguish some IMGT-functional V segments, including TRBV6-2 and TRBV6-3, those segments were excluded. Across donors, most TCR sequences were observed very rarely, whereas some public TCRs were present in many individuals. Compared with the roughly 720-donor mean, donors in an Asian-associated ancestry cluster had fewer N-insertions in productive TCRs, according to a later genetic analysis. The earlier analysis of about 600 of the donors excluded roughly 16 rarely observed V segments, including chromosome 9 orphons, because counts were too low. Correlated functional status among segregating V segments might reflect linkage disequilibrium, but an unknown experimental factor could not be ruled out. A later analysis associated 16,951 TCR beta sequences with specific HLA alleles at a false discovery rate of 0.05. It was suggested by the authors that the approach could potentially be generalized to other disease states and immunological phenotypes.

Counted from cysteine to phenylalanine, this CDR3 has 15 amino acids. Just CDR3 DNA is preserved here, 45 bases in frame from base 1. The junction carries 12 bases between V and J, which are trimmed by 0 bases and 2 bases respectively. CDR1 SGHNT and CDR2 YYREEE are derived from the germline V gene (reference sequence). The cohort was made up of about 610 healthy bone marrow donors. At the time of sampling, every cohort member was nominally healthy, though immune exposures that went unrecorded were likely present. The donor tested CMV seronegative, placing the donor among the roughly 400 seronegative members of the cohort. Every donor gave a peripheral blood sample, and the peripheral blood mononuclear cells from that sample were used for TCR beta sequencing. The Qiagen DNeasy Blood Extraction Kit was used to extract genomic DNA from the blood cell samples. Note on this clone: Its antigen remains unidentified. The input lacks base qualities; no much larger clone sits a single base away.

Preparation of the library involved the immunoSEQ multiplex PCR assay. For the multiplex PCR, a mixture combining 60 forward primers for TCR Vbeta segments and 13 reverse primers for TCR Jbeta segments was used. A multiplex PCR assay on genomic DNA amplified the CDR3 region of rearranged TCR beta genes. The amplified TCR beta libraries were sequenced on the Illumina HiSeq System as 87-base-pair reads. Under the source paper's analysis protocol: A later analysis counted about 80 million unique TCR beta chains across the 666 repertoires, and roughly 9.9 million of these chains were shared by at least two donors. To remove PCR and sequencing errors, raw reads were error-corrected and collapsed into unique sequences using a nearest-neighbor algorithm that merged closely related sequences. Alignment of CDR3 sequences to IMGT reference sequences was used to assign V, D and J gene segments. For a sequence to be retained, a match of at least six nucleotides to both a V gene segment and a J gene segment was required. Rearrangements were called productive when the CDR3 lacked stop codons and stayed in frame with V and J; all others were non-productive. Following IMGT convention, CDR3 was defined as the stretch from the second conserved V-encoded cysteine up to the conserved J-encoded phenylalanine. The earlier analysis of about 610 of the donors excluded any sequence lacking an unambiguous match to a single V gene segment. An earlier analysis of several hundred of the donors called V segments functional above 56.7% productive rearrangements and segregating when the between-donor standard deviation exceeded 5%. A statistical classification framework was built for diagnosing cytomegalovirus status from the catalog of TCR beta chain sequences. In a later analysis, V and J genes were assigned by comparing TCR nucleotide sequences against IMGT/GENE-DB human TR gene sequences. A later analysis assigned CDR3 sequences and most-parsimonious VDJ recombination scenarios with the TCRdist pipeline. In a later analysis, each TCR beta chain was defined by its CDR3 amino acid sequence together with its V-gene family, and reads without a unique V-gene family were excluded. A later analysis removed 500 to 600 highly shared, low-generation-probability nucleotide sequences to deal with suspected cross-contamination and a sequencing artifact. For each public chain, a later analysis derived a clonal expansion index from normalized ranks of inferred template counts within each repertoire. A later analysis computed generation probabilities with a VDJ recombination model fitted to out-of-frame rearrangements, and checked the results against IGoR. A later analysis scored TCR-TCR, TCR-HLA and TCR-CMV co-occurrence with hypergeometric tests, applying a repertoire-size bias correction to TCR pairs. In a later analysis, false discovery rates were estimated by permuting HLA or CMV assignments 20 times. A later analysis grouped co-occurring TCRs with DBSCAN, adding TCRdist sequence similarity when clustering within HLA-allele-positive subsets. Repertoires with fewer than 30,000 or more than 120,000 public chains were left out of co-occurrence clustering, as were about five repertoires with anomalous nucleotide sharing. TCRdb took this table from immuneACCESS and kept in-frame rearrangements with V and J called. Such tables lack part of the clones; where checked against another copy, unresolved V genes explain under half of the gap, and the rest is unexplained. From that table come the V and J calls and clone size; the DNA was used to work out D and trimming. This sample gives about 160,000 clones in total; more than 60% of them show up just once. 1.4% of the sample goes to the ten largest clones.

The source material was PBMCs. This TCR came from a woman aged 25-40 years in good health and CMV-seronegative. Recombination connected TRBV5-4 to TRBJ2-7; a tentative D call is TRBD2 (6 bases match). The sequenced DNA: TGTGCCAGCAGCTTGGGCGGGGCCGGGGCCTACGAGCAGTACTTC. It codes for CASSLGGAGAYEQYF.